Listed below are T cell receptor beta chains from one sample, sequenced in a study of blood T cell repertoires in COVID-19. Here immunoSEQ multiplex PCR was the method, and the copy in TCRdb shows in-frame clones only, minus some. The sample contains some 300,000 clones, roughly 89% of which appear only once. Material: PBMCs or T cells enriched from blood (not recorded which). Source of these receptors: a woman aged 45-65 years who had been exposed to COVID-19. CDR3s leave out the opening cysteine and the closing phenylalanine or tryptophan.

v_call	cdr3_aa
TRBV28	ASRFGNRISYEQY
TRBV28	ASIPSGSGADTQY
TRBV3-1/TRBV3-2	ASSSTSGTPDTQY
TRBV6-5	ASRSGSLYYEQY
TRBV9	ASSVAGGIQETQY
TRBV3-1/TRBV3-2	ASTNTGGSYNEQF
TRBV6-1	ASSEPLSNYGYT
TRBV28	ASSLLPSRHYNSPLH
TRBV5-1	ASTGGGNEKLF
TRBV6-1	ASSEGDRGYTQY
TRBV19	ASSIQQGQTQY
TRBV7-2	ASSLRGGSSYNSPLH